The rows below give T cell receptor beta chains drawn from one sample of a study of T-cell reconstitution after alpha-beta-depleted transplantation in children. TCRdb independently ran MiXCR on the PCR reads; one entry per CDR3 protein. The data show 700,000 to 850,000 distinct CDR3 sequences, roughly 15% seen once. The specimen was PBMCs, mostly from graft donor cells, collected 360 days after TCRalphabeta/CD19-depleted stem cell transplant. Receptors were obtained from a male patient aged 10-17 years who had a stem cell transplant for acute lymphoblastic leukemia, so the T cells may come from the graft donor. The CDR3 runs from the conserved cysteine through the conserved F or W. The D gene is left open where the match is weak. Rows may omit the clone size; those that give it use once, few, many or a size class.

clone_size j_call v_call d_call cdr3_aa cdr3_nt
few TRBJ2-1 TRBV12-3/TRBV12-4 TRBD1 CASSLDPTGGHEQFF TGTGCCAGCAGTTTGGACCCTACAGGGGGACATGAGCAGTTCTTC
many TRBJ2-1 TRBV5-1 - CASSLITYNEQFF TGCGCCAGCAGCTTGATAACCTACAATGAGCAGTTCTTC
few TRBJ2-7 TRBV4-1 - CASSQVGIGVYEQYF TGCGCCAGCAGCCAAGTGGGGATTGGGGTCTACGAGCAGTACTTC
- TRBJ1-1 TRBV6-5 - CASSYSTGHTEAFF TGTGCCAGCAGTTACTCGACAGGACACACTGAAGCTTTCTTT
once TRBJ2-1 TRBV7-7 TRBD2 CASSLAGGPQVTSSYNEQFF TGTGCCAGCAGCTTAGCGGGAGGGCCTCAAGTAACGAGCTCCTACAATGAGCAGTTCTTC
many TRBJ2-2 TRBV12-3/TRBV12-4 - CASSLVRPNTGELFF TGTGCCAGCAGTTTAGTTCGCCCGAACACCGGGGAGCTGTTTTTT
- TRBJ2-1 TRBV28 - CASSLRGLAASYNEQFF TGTGCCAGCAGTTTGCGAGGTTTAGCAGCCTCCTACAATGAGCAGTTCTTC
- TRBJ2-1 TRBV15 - CATSIVGGGDEQFF TGTGCCACCAGCATTGTCGGGGGTGGGGATGAGCAGTTCTTC
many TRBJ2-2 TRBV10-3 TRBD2 CAISDREGSTGELFF TGTGCCATCAGTGATCGGGAGGGAAGCACCGGGGAGCTGTTTTTT
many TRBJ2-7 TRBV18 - CASSPFSQDEQYF TGTGCCAGCTCACCCTTCTCCCAGGACGAGCAGTACTTC
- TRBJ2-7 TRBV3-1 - CASSRLPLSGTYEQYF TGTGCCAGCAGCCGTCTCCCCCTTAGCGGAACCTACGAGCAGTACTTC
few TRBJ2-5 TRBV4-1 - CASSQLEVPQYF TGCGCCAGCAGCCAATTGGAGGTGCCCCAGTACTTC
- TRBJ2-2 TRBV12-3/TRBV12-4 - CASSSPGPVMTGELFF TGTGCCAGCAGTTCCCCGGGACCAGTGATGACCGGGGAGCTGTTTTTT
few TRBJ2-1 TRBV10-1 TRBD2 CASSESSGIRYNEQFF TGCGCCAGCAGTGAGTCGAGCGGGATAAGGTACAATGAGCAGTTCTTC
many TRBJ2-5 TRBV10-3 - CAISESGVGLQETQYF TGTGCCATCAGTGAGTCGGGTGTGGGACTTCAAGAGACCCAGTACTTC
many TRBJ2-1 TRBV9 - CASSVISDEQFF TGTGCCAGCAGCGTAATTAGCGATGAGCAGTTCTTC
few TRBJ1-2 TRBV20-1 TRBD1 CSALQGANYGYTF TGCAGTGCCCTACAGGGGGCTAACTATGGCTACACCTTC
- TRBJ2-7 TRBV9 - CASSAFSYEQYF TGTGCCAGCAGCGCCTTCTCCTACGAGCAGTACTTC
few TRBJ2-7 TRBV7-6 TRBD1 CASSSSGQGAGEQYF TGTGCCAGCAGCTCTTCTGGACAGGGGGCGGGGGAGCAGTACTTC
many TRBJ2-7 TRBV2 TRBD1 CASTPNRVTGAEQYF TGTGCCAGCACCCCCAATCGCGTAACAGGGGCCGAGCAGTACTTC
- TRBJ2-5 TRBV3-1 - CASRQGGGRETQYF TGTGCCAGCAGGCAAGGAGGGGGCCGGGAGACCCAGTACTTC
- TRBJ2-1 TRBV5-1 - CASSLDLPHNEQFF TGCGCCAGCAGTCTGGACTTGCCTCACAATGAGCAGTTCTTC
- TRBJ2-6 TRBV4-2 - CASSKNPGQASGANVLTF TGTGCCAGCAGCAAGAATCCCGGGCAGGCCTCTGGGGCCAACGTCCTGACTTTC
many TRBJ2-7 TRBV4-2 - CASSQKTGLSYEQYF TGTGCCAGCAGCCAAAAAACGGGTTTGTCCTACGAGCAGTACTTC
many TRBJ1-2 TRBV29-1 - CSVVDPGGSGYTF TGCAGCGTCGTCGACCCCGGCGGGAGTGGCTACACCTTC
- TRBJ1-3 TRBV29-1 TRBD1 CSAKTTGTGAGTIYF TGCAGCGCAAAGACGACCGGGACAGGGGCCGGCACCATATATTTT
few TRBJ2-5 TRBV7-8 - CAASPRNRETQYF TGTGCCGCGTCCCCGAGAAACAGAGAGACCCAGTACTTC
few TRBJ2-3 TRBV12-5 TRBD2 CASGLVLGGRVTDTQYF TGTGCTAGTGGTTTGGTACTCGGCGGGAGGGTGACAGATACGCAGTATTTT
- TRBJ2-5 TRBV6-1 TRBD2 CASSRGLLAGGRETQYF TGTGCCAGCAGTAGAGGTTTATTGGCGGGAGGGCGAGAGACCCAGTACTTC
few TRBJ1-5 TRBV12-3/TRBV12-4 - CASSFSRQPQHF TGTGCCAGCAGTTTCAGCCGGCAGCCCCAGCATTTT
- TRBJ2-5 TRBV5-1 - CASSLRQDYLQETQYF TGCGCCAGCAGCTTGAGGCAGGACTACCTTCAAGAGACCCAGTACTTC
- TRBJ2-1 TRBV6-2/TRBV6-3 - CASSYALPYNEQFF TGTGCCAGCAGTTACGCGCTTCCGTACAATGAGCAGTTCTTC
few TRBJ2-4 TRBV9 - CASNPPSGGTLTKNIQYF TGTGCCAGCAACCCCCCATCGGGCGGGACATTAACCAAAAACATTCAGTACTTC
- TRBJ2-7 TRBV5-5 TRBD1 CASSFPTGGLYEQYF TGTGCCAGCAGCTTTCCGACAGGGGGCCTCTACGAGCAGTACTTC
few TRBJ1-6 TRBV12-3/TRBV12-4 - CASRGRNLHF TGTGCCAGCAGGGGCCGAAACCTCCACTTT
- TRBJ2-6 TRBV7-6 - CASSLQAGANVLTF TGTGCCAGCAGCTTACAGGCTGGGGCCAACGTCCTGACTTTC
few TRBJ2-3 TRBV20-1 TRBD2 CSAPRTSGSSPDTQYF TGCAGTGCCCCCCGGACTAGCGGGAGTAGCCCAGATACGCAGTATTTT
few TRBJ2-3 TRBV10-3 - CAMGEGGQSTDTQYF TGTGCCATGGGTGAGGGGGGCCAAAGCACAGATACGCAGTATTTT
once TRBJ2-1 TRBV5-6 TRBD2 CASTPTSGGYNEQFF TGTGCCAGCACCCCCACTAGCGGGGGATACAATGAGCAGTTCTTC
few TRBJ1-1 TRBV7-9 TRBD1 CASSLAGTGGSEAFF TGTGCCAGCAGCTTGGCCGGGACAGGGGGCAGTGAAGCTTTCTTT